These T cell receptor beta chains were read from a single sample in a study of blood T cell repertoires in COVID-19. Profiling relied on immunoSEQ multiplex PCR, and the TCRdb table lists in-frame clones only, not all of them. The data show 60,000 to 90,000 clones, approximately 92% seen once. The sequencing input was peripheral blood. All receptors derive from a woman of 80 years or more with acute or convalescent COVID-19. Both conserved end residues are part of each CDR3. The order of the fields is clone size, V gene, D gene, J gene, CDR3 DNA, CDR3 protein. The D gene is left open where the match is weak. Clone size, where shown, is once, few, many, or a class for clones that have expanded.

clone_size: .
v_call: TRBV10-3
d_call: TRBD1
j_call: TRBJ1-2
cdr3_nt: TGTGCCATCAACTACGGACAGGGCACTAACTATGGCTACACCTTC
cdr3_aa: CAINYGQGTNYGYTF

clone_size: .
v_call: TRBV15
d_call: TRBD1
j_call: TRBJ1-2
cdr3_nt: TGTGCCACCAGCAGAGGGGGGACAGGGGGCAACTATGGCTACACCTTC
cdr3_aa: CATSRGGTGGNYGYTF

clone_size: .
v_call: TRBV6-1
d_call: TRBD1
j_call: TRBJ1-3
cdr3_nt: TGTGCCAGCAGTGTACGGGGACAGGAGCAAGGAAACACCATATATTTT
cdr3_aa: CASSVRGQEQGNTIYF

clone_size: .
v_call: TRBV7-6
d_call: TRBD2
j_call: TRBJ2-5
cdr3_nt: TGTGCCAGCAGCGATGGGACTAGAGGTCCCCAGTACTTC
cdr3_aa: CASSDGTRGPQYF

clone_size: once
v_call: TRBV2
d_call: TRBD1
j_call: TRBJ1-3
cdr3_nt: TGTGCCAGCAGCATGGGACAGGGCTCGGACACCATATATTTT
cdr3_aa: CASSMGQGSDTIYF

clone_size: .
v_call: TRBV9
d_call: .
j_call: TRBJ2-3
cdr3_nt: TGTGCCAGCAGCGCAGGCACAGATACGCAGTATTTT
cdr3_aa: CASSAGTDTQYF

clone_size: .
v_call: TRBV5-6
d_call: TRBD2
j_call: TRBJ2-1
cdr3_nt: TGTGCCAGCAGCTTAGGGACTAGCGGTCCGGGGGAGCAGTTCTTC
cdr3_aa: CASSLGTSGPGEQFF

clone_size: .
v_call: TRBV7-9
d_call: TRBD2
j_call: TRBJ2-2
cdr3_nt: TGTGCCAGCAGCATCGGGACTAGCGGGACGGCAGGGGTGTTGTTTTTT
cdr3_aa: CASSIGTSGTAGVLFF

clone_size: .
v_call: TRBV18
d_call: .
j_call: TRBJ1-3
cdr3_nt: TGTGCCAGCTCGTCAAAACAGGGTCCCGGAAACACCATATATTTT
cdr3_aa: CASSSKQGPGNTIYF

clone_size: once
v_call: TRBV5-4
d_call: .
j_call: TRBJ2-3
cdr3_nt: TGTGCCAGCAGCTTAGCTGCAGGGGATACGCAGTATTTT
cdr3_aa: CASSLAAGDTQYF

clone_size: .
v_call: TRBV24-1
d_call: TRBD1
j_call: TRBJ1-5
cdr3_nt: TGTGCCACCAGTGATCCGTCCGGGACAGGGGACAGCAATCAGCCCCAGCATTTT
cdr3_aa: CATSDPSGTGDSNQPQHF

clone_size: .
v_call: TRBV3-1/TRBV3-2
d_call: .
j_call: TRBJ1-6
cdr3_nt: TGTGCCAGCAGCCAAGATTTACGGAATTCACCCCTCCACTTT
cdr3_aa: CASSQDLRNSPLHF

clone_size: .
v_call: TRBV4-2
d_call: .
j_call: TRBJ1-4
cdr3_nt: TGTGCCAGCAGCCAAGAACCGAGTCGGAGGTCAACTAATGAAAAACTGTTTTTT
cdr3_aa: CASSQEPSRRSTNEKLFF

clone_size: .
v_call: TRBV7-9
d_call: TRBD2
j_call: TRBJ2-1
cdr3_nt: TGTGCCAGCAGCTTCGACTATGCGGGAGGGAGCTCCTACAATGAGCAGTTCTTC
cdr3_aa: CASSFDYAGGSSYNEQFF

clone_size: .
v_call: TRBV15
d_call: .
j_call: TRBJ1-3
cdr3_nt: TGTGCCACCAGCAGAGCAATGTTTCACTCTGGAAACACCATATATTTT
cdr3_aa: CATSRAMFHSGNTIYF

clone_size: once
v_call: TRBV6-6
d_call: .
j_call: TRBJ1-5
cdr3_nt: TGTGCCAGCAGTTACGTTTCGGGGAGCAATCAGCCCCAGCATTTT
cdr3_aa: CASSYVSGSNQPQHF

clone_size: .
v_call: TRBV5-1
d_call: .
j_call: TRBJ1-2
cdr3_nt: TGCGCCAGCAGCTTGGACCAGGGGCGCGTGAATGGCTACACCTTC
cdr3_aa: CASSLDQGRVNGYTF

clone_size: .
v_call: TRBV7-2
d_call: TRBD1
j_call: TRBJ1-2
cdr3_nt: TGTGCCAGCAGCCTGAAACAGGGGGCGTGGGGCTACACCTTC
cdr3_aa: CASSLKQGAWGYTF

clone_size: .
v_call: TRBV5-1
d_call: .
j_call: TRBJ1-2
cdr3_nt: TGCGCCAGCAGCATCCTGCCAACTTATGGCTACACCTTC
cdr3_aa: CASSILPTYGYTF

clone_size: .
v_call: TRBV6-5
d_call: TRBD1
j_call: TRBJ2-7
cdr3_nt: TGTGCCAGCAGGACCGACAGGGGCGGGTACGAGCAGTACTTC
cdr3_aa: CASRTDRGGYEQYF

clone_size: .
v_call: TRBV2
d_call: .
j_call: TRBJ2-6
cdr3_nt: TGTGCCAGCAACGGGGGAAGATACTCTGGGGCCAACGTCCTGACTTTC
cdr3_aa: CASNGGRYSGANVLTF

clone_size: .
v_call: TRBV6-2/TRBV6-3
d_call: TRBD1
j_call: TRBJ1-1
cdr3_nt: TGTGCCAGCAGTAAAAGGGACAGGCCGCCGGTTCTGAACACTGAAGCTTTCTTT
cdr3_aa: CASSKRDRPPVLNTEAFF

clone_size: .
v_call: TRBV4-2
d_call: TRBD1
j_call: TRBJ1-6
cdr3_nt: TGTGCCAGCAGCCAGGCGGACAGGGACGATTCACCCCTCCACTTT
cdr3_aa: CASSQADRDDSPLHF

clone_size: .
v_call: TRBV18
d_call: .
j_call: TRBJ2-5
cdr3_nt: TGTGCCAGCTCACCCATGGCCCGGGGCCAAGAGACCCAGTACTTC
cdr3_aa: CASSPMARGQETQYF

clone_size: .
v_call: TRBV15
d_call: .
j_call: TRBJ2-5
cdr3_nt: TGTGCCACCAGCAGGACATCTACCCAGTACTTC
cdr3_aa: CATSRTSTQYF

clone_size: once
v_call: TRBV2
d_call: TRBD2
j_call: TRBJ2-5
cdr3_nt: TGTGCCAGCAGTCTAGCGGCTACCCAAGAGACCCAGTACTTC
cdr3_aa: CASSLAATQETQYF

clone_size: .
v_call: TRBV6-5
d_call: TRBD2
j_call: TRBJ2-7
cdr3_nt: TGTGCCAGCAGCCCCCCGGGACTAGGGGCGTACGAGCAGTACTTC
cdr3_aa: CASSPPGLGAYEQYF

clone_size: .
v_call: TRBV19
d_call: .
j_call: TRBJ1-1
cdr3_nt: TGTGCCAGTTCACAGGGTACAAACACGAGAGCTTTCTTT
cdr3_aa: CASSQGTNTRAFF

clone_size: .
v_call: TRBV11-3
d_call: TRBD2
j_call: TRBJ2-2
cdr3_nt: TGTGCCAGCAGCGTGGGACTAGGGGAAACCGGGGAGCTGTTTTTT
cdr3_aa: CASSVGLGETGELFF

clone_size: once
v_call: TRBV6-4
d_call: .
j_call: TRBJ1-4
cdr3_nt: TGTGCCAGCTTGGAGCAGGGGCCTTATGAAAAACTGTTTTTT
cdr3_aa: CASLEQGPYEKLFF

clone_size: .
v_call: TRBV5-6
d_call: .
j_call: TRBJ2-1
cdr3_nt: TGTGCCAGCAGCTTGAGTGAACTCCCTCAGTTCTTC
cdr3_aa: CASSLSELPQFF

clone_size: .
v_call: TRBV5-1
d_call: .
j_call: TRBJ2-7
cdr3_nt: TGCGCCAGCAGCTTGTCCCAGGGGCTCTCCTACGAGCAGTACTTC
cdr3_aa: CASSLSQGLSYEQYF

clone_size: .
v_call: TRBV4-1
d_call: .
j_call: TRBJ1-3
cdr3_nt: TGCGCCAGCAGCCAAGCGAGACAGCTAGTTTTCTCCTCTGGAAACACCATATATTTT
cdr3_aa: CASSQARQLVFSSGNTIYF

clone_size: .
v_call: TRBV5-1
d_call: .
j_call: TRBJ1-2
cdr3_nt: TGCGCCAGCAGCCCGACAGGAAACTATGGCTACACCTTC
cdr3_aa: CASSPTGNYGYTF

clone_size: once
v_call: TRBV7-9
d_call: TRBD1
j_call: TRBJ2-6
cdr3_nt: TGTGCCAGCAGCCGTAAATCCGGGACAGACTACTCTGGGGCCAACGTCCTGACTTTC
cdr3_aa: CASSRKSGTDYSGANVLTF

clone_size: .
v_call: TRBV4-2
d_call: .
j_call: TRBJ1-5
cdr3_nt: TGTGCCAGCAGCGGGCTGAACGACAATCAGCCCCAGCATTTT
cdr3_aa: CASSGLNDNQPQHF

clone_size: .
v_call: TRBV7-2
d_call: TRBD1
j_call: TRBJ1-6
cdr3_nt: TGTGCCAGCAGCACGGGACAGGGAACTTATAATTCACCCCTCCACTTT
cdr3_aa: CASSTGQGTYNSPLHF

clone_size: .
v_call: TRBV20-1
d_call: .
j_call: TRBJ2-3
cdr3_nt: TGCAGTGCTAGTGCTTTAGGACCAGCTGGGGGGTATACGCAGTATTTT
cdr3_aa: CSASALGPAGGYTQYF

clone_size: .
v_call: TRBV29-1
d_call: .
j_call: TRBJ2-7
cdr3_nt: TGCAGCGTTGAATCCAAACAGGGTTCTAGTGGCGAGCAGTACTTC
cdr3_aa: CSVESKQGSSGEQYF

clone_size: once
v_call: TRBV7-9
d_call: .
j_call: TRBJ2-2
cdr3_nt: TGTGCCAGCAACTTAGGACAATTGAACACCGGGGAGCTGTTTTTT
cdr3_aa: CASNLGQLNTGELFF

clone_size: .
v_call: TRBV9
d_call: .
j_call: TRBJ1-2
cdr3_nt: TGTGCCAGCAGCGCCACCGGGTATAACTATGGCTACACCTTC
cdr3_aa: CASSATGYNYGYTF

clone_size: .
v_call: TRBV29-1
d_call: TRBD1
j_call: TRBJ1-2
cdr3_nt: TGCAGCGTTGCTCGGGGACAGGGGGTGGGCTACACCTTC
cdr3_aa: CSVARGQGVGYTF

clone_size: .
v_call: TRBV10-3
d_call: TRBD1
j_call: TRBJ1-6
cdr3_nt: TGTGCCACCCGGGACAGTTCTTATAATTCACCCCTCCACTTT
cdr3_aa: CATRDSSYNSPLHF

clone_size: .
v_call: TRBV7-3
d_call: .
j_call: TRBJ2-1
cdr3_nt: TGTGCCAGCAGCTCCCGACAGTACAATGAGCAGTTCTTC
cdr3_aa: CASSSRQYNEQFF

clone_size: .
v_call: TRBV19
d_call: TRBD1
j_call: TRBJ2-7
cdr3_nt: TGTGCCAGTAGTGTTGCCCACAGGGGCGGCGTCTACGAGCAGTACTTC
cdr3_aa: CASSVAHRGGVYEQYF

clone_size: once
v_call: TRBV6-1
d_call: TRBD1
j_call: TRBJ1-6
cdr3_nt: TGTGCCAGCAGTGAAACAGGGGCGTCACCCCTCCACTTT
cdr3_aa: CASSETGASPLHF

clone_size: .
v_call: TRBV9
d_call: .
j_call: TRBJ1-1
cdr3_nt: TGTGCCAGCAGTGACGCGCGGGGGGAGAGAGCTTTCTTT
cdr3_aa: CASSDARGERAFF

clone_size: .
v_call: TRBV25-1
d_call: .
j_call: TRBJ2-7
cdr3_nt: TGTGCCAGCAGTAGTCCGGGATCTTACGAGCAGTACTTC
cdr3_aa: CASSSPGSYEQYF

clone_size: few
v_call: TRBV15
d_call: .
j_call: TRBJ1-5
cdr3_nt: TGTGCCACCAGCAGAGTAACAGGGAGCAATCAGCCCCAGCATTTT
cdr3_aa: CATSRVTGSNQPQHF

clone_size: .
v_call: TRBV7-9
d_call: .
j_call: TRBJ1-2
cdr3_nt: TGTGCCAGCAGCTTCGGACGGGAGGAGGACTACACCTTC
cdr3_aa: CASSFGREEDYTF